Listed below are T cell receptor beta chains from one sample, sequenced in a study of shared clonotypes between healthy human individuals. Sequencing used immunoSEQ multiplex PCR; TCRdb keeps in-frame clones, though not all of them. The data hold 2 million to 2.5 million clones, with just over 90% observed a single time. The sequenced sample consisted of naive CD4+ T cells from PBMCs. All receptors come from a man in his late teens or twenties in good health. Some clones in this sample may be carry-over from other donors' samples. Both conserved end residues are part of each CDR3. The D gene is left open where the match is weak. Clone size is not always given. Where it is, it says once, few, many or a class for expanded clones.

D	size	V	J	DNA	CDR3
.	.	TRBV27	TRBJ1-5	TGTGCCAGCAGTTTGGTCAGCAATCAGCCCCAGCATTTT	CASSLVSNQPQHF
.	.	TRBV25-1	TRBJ2-1	TGTGCCAGCAAGAATGGGCAAGCCTCCTACAATGAGCAGTTCTTC	CASKNGQASYNEQFF
.	.	TRBV7-3	TRBJ2-1	TGTGCCAGCAGCTTAGACCCCCAATCGGATGAGCAGTTCTTC	CASSLDPQSDEQFF
.	.	TRBV2	TRBJ1-5	TGTGCCAGCAGCGTGGGACCTAATAGCAATCAGCCCCAGCATTTT	CASSVGPNSNQPQHF
TRBD2	.	TRBV5-1	TRBJ2-2	TGCGCCAGCAGCTTGGCGGGGACTAGTTCTGTTGCCGGGGAGCTGTTTTTT	CASSLAGTSSVAGELFF
.	once	TRBV5-1	TRBJ2-5	TGCGCCAGCAGCTTCAGGCCCCGACAAGAGACCCAGTACTTC	CASSFRPRQETQYF
.	.	TRBV5-1	TRBJ2-2	TGCGCCAGCAGCTTTCCTACCGCGAACACCGGGGAGCTGTTTTTT	CASSFPTANTGELFF
TRBD2	.	TRBV7-3	TRBJ2-1	TGTGCCAGCAGCTTAGCGGGAGGAAACAATGAGCAGTTCTTC	CASSLAGGNNEQFF
.	.	TRBV11-2	TRBJ1-2	TGTGCCAGCAGCCCCAGACCGTCGAACTATGGCTACACCTTC	CASSPRPSNYGYTF
TRBD2	.	TRBV7-3	TRBJ2-1	TGTGCCAGCAGCATACTAGCGACCAGCTCCTACAATGAGCAGTTCTTC	CASSILATSSYNEQFF
.	once	TRBV7-3	TRBJ2-3	TGTGCCAGCAGCCCCCGTGGGGGGACTAGCACAGATACGCAGTATTTT	CASSPRGGTSTDTQYF
.	.	TRBV5-8	TRBJ1-4	TGTGCCAGCACCGGGTCCCCTAATGAAAAACTGTTTTTT	CASTGSPNEKLFF
.	.	TRBV6-1	TRBJ2-1	TGTGCCAGCAGTGAAGCACAACAGGGTTACAATGAGCAGTTCTTC	CASSEAQQGYNEQFF
.	once	TRBV27	TRBJ1-3	TGTGCCAGCAGCCGGCGGATTGACCGGGCGCACTCTGGAAACACCATATATTTT	CASSRRIDRAHSGNTIYF
.	.	TRBV5-1	TRBJ2-2	TGCGCCAGCAGACTTGCGGGGAACACCGGGGAGCTGTTTTTT	CASRLAGNTGELFF
.	.	TRBV30	TRBJ2-4	TGTGCCTGGGACCGGGACCGCTTGGGCAGATCGGGCAAAAACATTCAGTACTTC	CAWDRDRLGRSGKNIQYF
TRBD2	.	TRBV11-2	TRBJ2-5	TGTGCCAGCAGCCGACTAGCGGGAGTCGTAGAGACCCAGTACTTC	CASSRLAGVVETQYF
TRBD2	.	TRBV19	TRBJ2-7	TGTGCCAGTAGTATCCAACCGGGACTAGCGGGAGGATTCTCCTACGAGCAGTACTTC	CASSIQPGLAGGFSYEQYF
.	.	TRBV11-2	TRBJ2-7	TGTGCCAGCAGCTTGACGGGGAGCTCCTACGAGCAGTACTTC	CASSLTGSSYEQYF
.	.	TRBV28	TRBJ2-3	TGTGCCAGCAGTTTTAGACGGCGGTCGAAAGGCACAGATACGCAGTATTTT	CASSFRRRSKGTDTQYF
.	.	TRBV6-6	TRBJ2-4	TGTGCCAGCAGTTCCCAGGCGGGGAACATTCAGTACTTC	CASSSQAGNIQYF
.	.	TRBV28	TRBJ2-3	TGTGCCAGCAGTACCACCACAGATACGCAGTATTTT	CASSTTTDTQYF
TRBD2	.	TRBV2	TRBJ2-2	TGTGCCAGCAGTGAAGCGGGAGGGTGGGGGGAGCTGTTTTTT	CASSEAGGWGELFF
.	.	TRBV27	TRBJ2-7	TGTGCCAGCAGATCACCGGGACCCAACTACGAGCAGTACTTC	CASRSPGPNYEQYF
TRBD1	.	TRBV7-3	TRBJ1-2	TGTGCCAGCAGCCCTTCCGGGACAGGGGATAGCTATGGCTACACCTTC	CASSPSGTGDSYGYTF
.	.	TRBV7-9	TRBJ1-1	TGTGCCAGCAGCTCCGACTTACAGATCCCCATGAACACTGAAGCTTTCTTT	CASSSDLQIPMNTEAFF
.	once	TRBV5-4	TRBJ2-1	TGTGCCAGCAGCTCACTCCAACCTATACAGGGTAAGACGTCCTACAATGAGCAGTTCTTC	CASSSLQPIQGKTSYNEQFF
.	.	TRBV10-3	TRBJ1-2	TGTGCCATCAGCGACGGGACCGGCGGCTATGGCTACACCTTC	CAISDGTGGYGYTF
.	once	TRBV18	TRBJ2-1	TGTGCCAGCTCACAAAACCAGATAGCGGACCGAGGCAATGAGCAGTTCTTC	CASSQNQIADRGNEQFF
TRBD2	once	TRBV19	TRBJ2-1	TGTGCCAGTAGGAGCGGGAGCACTTCCTACAATGAGCAGTTCTTC	CASRSGSTSYNEQFF
.	.	TRBV19	TRBJ2-1	TGTGCCAGTAGTATAGGCACAGCCTACAATGAGCAGTTCTTC	CASSIGTAYNEQFF
.	once	TRBV27	TRBJ2-5	TGTGCCAGCAGTTTTGGGCAGGGGGGGCAGACCCAGTACTTC	CASSFGQGGQTQYF
TRBD1	.	TRBV6-5	TRBJ1-5	TGTGCCAGCAGCAGCAGGGGGATGGAGCCCCAGCATTTT	CASSSRGMEPQHF
TRBD2	.	TRBV28	TRBJ2-7	TGTGCCAGCAGCTCCGGACTAGCGGGAACCTACGAGCAGTACTTC	CASSSGLAGTYEQYF
.	.	TRBV9	TRBJ2-2	TGTGCCAGCAGCGTAGGCCCCACCGGGGAGCTGTTTTTT	CASSVGPTGELFF
TRBD1	once	TRBV5-4	TRBJ2-7	TGTGCCAGCAGCCCCTGGACAGGGCACGAGCAGTACTTC	CASSPWTGHEQYF
TRBD1	.	TRBV2	TRBJ2-1	TGTGCCAGCAGGGGGGGGACAGGGGCCTACAATGAGCAGTTCTTC	CASRGGTGAYNEQFF
.	once	TRBV4-3	TRBJ2-1	TGCGCCAGCAGCCCCCTACAGGGCTCCTACAATGAGCAGTTCTTC	CASSPLQGSYNEQFF
.	once	TRBV2	TRBJ1-1	TGTGCCAGCAGTGGGGGTAGTGGGCAGGAGAACACTGAAGCTTTCTTT	CASSGGSGQENTEAFF
TRBD1	.	TRBV11-2	TRBJ2-2	TGTGCCAGCAGCTTTTTGAATTTTGGGACAGTGAGTACCGGGGAGCTGTTTTTT	CASSFLNFGTVSTGELFF
.	.	TRBV5-1	TRBJ2-5	TGCGCCAGCAGCCCTCAAACGGGTGGGGAGACCCAGTACTTC	CASSPQTGGETQYF
.	.	TRBV15	TRBJ2-6	TGTGCCACCAGCACTCCCCTCGGGGGGGCCAACGTCCTGACTTTC	CATSTPLGGANVLTF
TRBD2	once	TRBV7-2	TRBJ2-3	TGTGCCAGCAGCCGTCCTAGCGGAACAGATACGCAGTATTTT	CASSRPSGTDTQYF
.	.	TRBV6-5	TRBJ1-1	TGTGCCAGCAGTTACTCGGGGGAGGAAGCTTTCTTT	CASSYSGEEAFF
.	.	TRBV28	TRBJ1-2	TGTGCCAGCAGTTCTGTTGTGGGCGGCTACACCTTC	CASSSVVGGYTF
.	.	TRBV6-5	TRBJ2-1	TGTGCCAGCAGTTACAGGCTAGCCTACAATGAGCAGTTCTTC	CASSYRLAYNEQFF
.	.	TRBV18	TRBJ1-2	TGTGCCAGCTCACCAGGGAGTACTCGGAACTATGGCTACACCTTC	CASSPGSTRNYGYTF
.	.	TRBV5-4	TRBJ2-7	TGTGCCAGCAGCTCCCGAGGCTCCTACGAGCAGTACTTC	CASSSRGSYEQYF
.	.	TRBV4-1	TRBJ2-7	TGCGCCAGCAGCCAAGATTGGTCCTCCGAGCAGTACTTC	CASSQDWSSEQYF
.	.	TRBV7-2	TRBJ1-5	TGTGCCAGCAGCTTAGATGCTATTCAGCCCCAGCATTTT	CASSLDAIQPQHF
.	.	TRBV9	TRBJ2-3	TGTGCCAGCAGCGCCGTGCAGTGGACAGATACGCAGTATTTT	CASSAVQWTDTQYF